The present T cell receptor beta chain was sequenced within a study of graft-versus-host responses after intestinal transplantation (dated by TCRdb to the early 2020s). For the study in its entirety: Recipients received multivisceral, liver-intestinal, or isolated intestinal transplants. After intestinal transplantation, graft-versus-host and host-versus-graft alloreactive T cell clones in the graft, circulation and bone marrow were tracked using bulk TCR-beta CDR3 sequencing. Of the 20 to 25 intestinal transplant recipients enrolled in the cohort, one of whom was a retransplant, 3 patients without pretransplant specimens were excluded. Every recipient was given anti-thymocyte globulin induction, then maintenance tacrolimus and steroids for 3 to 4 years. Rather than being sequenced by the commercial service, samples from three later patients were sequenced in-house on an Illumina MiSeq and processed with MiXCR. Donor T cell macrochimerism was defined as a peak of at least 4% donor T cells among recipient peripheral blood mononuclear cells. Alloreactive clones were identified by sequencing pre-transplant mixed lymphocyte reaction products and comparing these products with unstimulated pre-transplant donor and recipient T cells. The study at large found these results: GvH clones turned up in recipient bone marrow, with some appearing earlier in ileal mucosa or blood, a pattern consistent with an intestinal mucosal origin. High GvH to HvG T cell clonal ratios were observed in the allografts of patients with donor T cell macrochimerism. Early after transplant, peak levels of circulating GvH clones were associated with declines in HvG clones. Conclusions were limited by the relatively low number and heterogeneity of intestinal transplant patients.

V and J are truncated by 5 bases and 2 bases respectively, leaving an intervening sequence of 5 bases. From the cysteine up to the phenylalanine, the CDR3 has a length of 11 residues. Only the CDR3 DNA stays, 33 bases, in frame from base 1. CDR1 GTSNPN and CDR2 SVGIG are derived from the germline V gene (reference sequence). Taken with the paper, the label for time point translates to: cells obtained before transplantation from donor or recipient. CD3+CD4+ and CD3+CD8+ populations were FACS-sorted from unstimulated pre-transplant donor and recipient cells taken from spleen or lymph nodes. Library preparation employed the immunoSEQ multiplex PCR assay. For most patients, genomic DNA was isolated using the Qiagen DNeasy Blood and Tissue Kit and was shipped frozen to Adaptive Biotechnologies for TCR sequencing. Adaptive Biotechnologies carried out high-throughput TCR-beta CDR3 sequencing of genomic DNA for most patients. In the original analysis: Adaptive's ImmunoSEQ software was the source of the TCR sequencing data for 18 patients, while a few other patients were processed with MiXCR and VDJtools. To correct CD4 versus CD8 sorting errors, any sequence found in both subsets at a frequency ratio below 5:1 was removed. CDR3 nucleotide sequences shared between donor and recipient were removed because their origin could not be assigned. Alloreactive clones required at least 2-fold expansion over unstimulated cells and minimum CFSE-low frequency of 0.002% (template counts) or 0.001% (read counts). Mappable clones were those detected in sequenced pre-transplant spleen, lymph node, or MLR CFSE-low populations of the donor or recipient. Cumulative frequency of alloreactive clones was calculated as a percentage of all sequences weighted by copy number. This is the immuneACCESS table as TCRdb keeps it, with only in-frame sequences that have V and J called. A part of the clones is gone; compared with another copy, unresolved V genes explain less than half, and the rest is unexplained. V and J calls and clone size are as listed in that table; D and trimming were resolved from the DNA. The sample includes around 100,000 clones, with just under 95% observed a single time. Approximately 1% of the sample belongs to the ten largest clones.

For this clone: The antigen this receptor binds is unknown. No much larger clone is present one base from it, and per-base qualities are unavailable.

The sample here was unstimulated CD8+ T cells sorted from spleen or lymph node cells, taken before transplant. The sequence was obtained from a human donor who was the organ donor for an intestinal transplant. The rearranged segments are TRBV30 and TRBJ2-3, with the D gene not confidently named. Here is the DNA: TGTGCCTGGGCCGTCACAGATACGCAGTATTTT. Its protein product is CAWAVTDTQYF.